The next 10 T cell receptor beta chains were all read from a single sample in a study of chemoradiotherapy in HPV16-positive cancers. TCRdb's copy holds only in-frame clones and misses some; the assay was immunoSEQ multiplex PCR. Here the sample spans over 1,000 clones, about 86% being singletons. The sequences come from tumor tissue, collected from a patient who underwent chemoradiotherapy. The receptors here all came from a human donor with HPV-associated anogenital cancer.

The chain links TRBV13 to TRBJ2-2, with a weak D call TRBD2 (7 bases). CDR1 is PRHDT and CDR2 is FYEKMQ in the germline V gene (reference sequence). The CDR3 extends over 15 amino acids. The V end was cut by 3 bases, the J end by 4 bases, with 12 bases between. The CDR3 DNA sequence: TGTGCCAGCAGCTTCGGGGGGCGCGTCACCGGGGAGCTGTTTTTT. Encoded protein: CASSFGGRVTGELFF.

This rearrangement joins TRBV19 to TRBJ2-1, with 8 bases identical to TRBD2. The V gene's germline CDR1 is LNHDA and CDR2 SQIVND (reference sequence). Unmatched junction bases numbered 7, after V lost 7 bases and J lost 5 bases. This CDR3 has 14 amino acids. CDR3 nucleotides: TGTGCCAGTACCATTAGCGGGGAAAACAATGAGCAGTTCTTC. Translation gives CASTISGENNEQFF.

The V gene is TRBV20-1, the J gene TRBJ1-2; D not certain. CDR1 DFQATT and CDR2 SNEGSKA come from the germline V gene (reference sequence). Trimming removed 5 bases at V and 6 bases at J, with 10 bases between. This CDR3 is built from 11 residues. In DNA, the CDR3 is TGCAGTGCTTTGGCAGTAGATGGCTACACCTTC. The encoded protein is CSALAVDGYTF.

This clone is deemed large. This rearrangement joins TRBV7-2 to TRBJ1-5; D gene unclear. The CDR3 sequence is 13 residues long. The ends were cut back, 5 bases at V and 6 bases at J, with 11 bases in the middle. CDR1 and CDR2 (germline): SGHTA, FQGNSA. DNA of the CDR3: TGTGCCAGCAGCCCGGTTGCGGCTCAGCCCCAGCATTTT. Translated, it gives CASSPVAAQPQHF.

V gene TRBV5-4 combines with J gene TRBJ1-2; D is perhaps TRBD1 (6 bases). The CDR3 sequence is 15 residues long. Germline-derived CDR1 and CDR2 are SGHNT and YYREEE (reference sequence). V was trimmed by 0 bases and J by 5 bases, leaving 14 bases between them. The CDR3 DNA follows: TGTGCCAGCAGCTTGGTCGGCAGGGGTTCATATGGCTACACCTTC. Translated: CASSLVGRGSYGYTF. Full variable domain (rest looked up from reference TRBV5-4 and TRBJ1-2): ETGVTQSPTHLIKTRGQQVTLRCSSQSGHNTVSWYQQALGQGPQFIFQYYREEENGRGNFPPRFSGLQFPNYSSELNVNALELDDSALYLCASSLVGRGSYGYTFGSGTRLTVV.

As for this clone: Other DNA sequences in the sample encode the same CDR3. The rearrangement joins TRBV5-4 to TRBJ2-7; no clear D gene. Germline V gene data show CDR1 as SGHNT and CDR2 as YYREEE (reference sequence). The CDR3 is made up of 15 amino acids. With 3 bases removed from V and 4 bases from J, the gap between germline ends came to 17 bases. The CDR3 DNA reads TGTGCCAGCAGCTCTGATCCGGGTTTGGGTTACGAGCAGTACTTC. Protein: CASSSDPGLGYEQYF.

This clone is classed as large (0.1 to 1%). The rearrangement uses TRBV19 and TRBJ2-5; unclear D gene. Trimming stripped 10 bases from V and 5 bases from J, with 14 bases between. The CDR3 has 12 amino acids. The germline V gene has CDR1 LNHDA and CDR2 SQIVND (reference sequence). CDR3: CATQVKSETQYF. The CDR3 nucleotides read TGTGCCACTCAGGTAAAATCTGAGACCCAGTACTTC.

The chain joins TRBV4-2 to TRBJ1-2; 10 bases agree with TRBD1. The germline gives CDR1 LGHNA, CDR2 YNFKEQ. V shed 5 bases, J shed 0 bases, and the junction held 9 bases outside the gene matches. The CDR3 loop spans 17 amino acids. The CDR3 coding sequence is TGTGCCAGCAGCGGACGGGACAGGGGCGCTTCTAACTATGGCTACACCTTC. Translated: CASSGRDRGASNYGYTF.

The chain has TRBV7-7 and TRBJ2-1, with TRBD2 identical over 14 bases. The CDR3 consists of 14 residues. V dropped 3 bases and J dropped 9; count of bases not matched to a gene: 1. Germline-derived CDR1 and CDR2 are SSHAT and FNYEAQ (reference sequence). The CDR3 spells CASSFGTSGGEQFF. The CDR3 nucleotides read TGTGCCAGCAGCTTTGGGACTAGCGGGGGTGAGCAGTTCTTC.

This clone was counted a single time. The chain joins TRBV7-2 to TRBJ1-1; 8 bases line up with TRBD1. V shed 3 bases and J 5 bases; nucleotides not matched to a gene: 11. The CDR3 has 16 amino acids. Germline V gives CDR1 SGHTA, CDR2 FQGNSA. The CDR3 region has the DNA TGTGCCAGCAGCTTCTCAAGGACAGGGTGGAATACTGAAGCTTTCTTT. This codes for CASSFSRTGWNTEAFF.